This TCR beta chain was identified in a study of CD8 T cells in Susac syndrome. After removal of 3 bases from V and 6 bases from J, the junction contained 9 bases not matched to a gene. The CDR3 contains 15 residues. The germline gives CDR1 SEHNR, CDR2 FQNEAQ (reference sequence). Random hexamers served to reverse transcribe about 0.5 to 1 ug RNA. Across 54 Vbeta and 13 Jbeta, immunoSEQ multiplex PCR amplified TCR beta CDR3. MiXCR was run by TCRdb on the immunoSEQ multiplex PCR reads, yielding one entry per CDR3 protein. The sample contains around 150,000 distinct CDR3 sequences, less than 95% of which appear only once.

The genes are TRBV7-9 and TRBJ2-3, with TRBD1 identical over 7 bases. Sequencing used CD4+ T cells from PBMCs. The TCR was taken from a human donor with multiple sclerosis. The CDR3 DNA follows: TGTGCCAGCAGCTTGCCGAGACAGGGTGACGATACGCAGTATTTT. Translating gives CASSLPRQGDDTQYF.